The clone carrying this T cell receptor (beta chain) was counted at least ten times. These data are taken from a study of regulatory T cells in long-lasting Graves disease. Construction of the TCR beta libraries employed iRepertoire HTBI primers in conjunction with Arm-PCR of CDR3 regions. Original processing methods: Detected in the samples were around 62 TRBV and about 15 TRBJ segments. MiXCR, run by TCRdb on the multiplex PCR reads, gives a single entry per CDR3 protein. The V and J calls here are based on TCRdb, not the publication. The data hold 530,000 or so distinct CDR3 sequences, with approximately 13% observed a single time. The ends were cut back, 4 bases at V and 0 bases at J, with 9 bases in the middle. The CDR3 is 13 amino acids. Germline CDR1 reads SQVTM; CDR2 reads ANQGSEA. Specified time point: newly diagnosed GD, antithyroid drugs for less than 3 months. RNA isolated from PBMCs was used to make the TCR library.

The sample was also linked to a second study, of T cells in Graves' hyperthyroidism and ophthalmopathy.

The TCR was taken from a man younger than 40 with Graves disease. The chain joins TRBV29-1 to TRBJ1-1; no clear D. The specimen comprised peripheral blood mononuclear cells (PBMCs), sampled at new diagnosis, from a patient treated with antithyroid drugs. The CDR3 is CSVAGGVNTEAFF. The CDR3 bases are TGCAGCGTTGCAGGTGGAGTGAACACTGAAGCTTTCTTT.